This TCR beta chain was recorded in a study of T cell changes during pregnancy in multiple sclerosis. This table comes from immunoSEQ multiplex PCR, and its TCRdb copy is limited to in-frame clones, with some not included. The sample records about 69,000 clones, over 80% being singletons. This CDR3 contains 16 residues. After removal of 2 bases from V and 3 bases from J, the junction contained 7 bases not matched to a gene. From germline, CDR1 is MDHEN and CDR2 SYDVKM. Material: peripheral blood, obtained in the third trimester of pregnancy. This chain links TRBV28 with TRBJ1-2; 9 nucleotides align to TRBD1. The TCR sequence derives from a female donor in good health, enrolled as a control in a pregnancy study. The CDR3 loop is CASSLKGTGGDYGYTF. CDR3 in DNA: TGTGCCAGCAGTTTAAAGGGAACAGGGGGCGACTATGGCTACACCTTC.